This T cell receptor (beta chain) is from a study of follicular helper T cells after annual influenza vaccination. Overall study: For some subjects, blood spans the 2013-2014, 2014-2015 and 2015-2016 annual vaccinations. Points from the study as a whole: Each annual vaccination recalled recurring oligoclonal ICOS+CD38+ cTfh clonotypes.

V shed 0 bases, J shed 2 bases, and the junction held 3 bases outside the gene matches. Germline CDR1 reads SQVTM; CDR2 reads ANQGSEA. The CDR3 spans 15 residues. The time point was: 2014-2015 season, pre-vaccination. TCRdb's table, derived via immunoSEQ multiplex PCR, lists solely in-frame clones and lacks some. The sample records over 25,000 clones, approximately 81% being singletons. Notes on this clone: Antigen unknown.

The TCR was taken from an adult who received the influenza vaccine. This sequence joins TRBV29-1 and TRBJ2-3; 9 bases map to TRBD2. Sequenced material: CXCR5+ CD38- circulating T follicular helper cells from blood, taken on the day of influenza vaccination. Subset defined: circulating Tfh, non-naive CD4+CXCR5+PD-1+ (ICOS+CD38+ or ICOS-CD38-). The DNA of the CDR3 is TGCAGCGTTGAAGATAGCGGGAGAACCACAGATACGCAGTATTTT. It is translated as CSVEDSGRTTDTQYF.